This entry lists 32 T cell receptor beta chains sequenced from one sample in a study of shared clonotypes between healthy human individuals. As defined, naive CD8 cells were CD45RO-negative and positively selected for CCR7, with terminally differentiated effector memory CD45RA+ cells excluded. Data came from immunoSEQ multiplex PCR; TCRdb stores just in-frame clones and leaves some out. The sample holds about 2 million clones, about 95% seen once. Specimen: naive CD8+ T cells sorted from blood. Receptor source: a man younger than 35 in good health.

This chain joins TRBV6-6 and TRBJ2-7; D is unclear. This CDR3 spans 14 amino acids. V gave up 0 bases and J gave up 3 bases, with 9 bases separating them. Germline V gene data show CDR1 as MNHNY and CDR2 as SVGAGI (reference sequence). This CDR3 is CASSYSNEDYEQYF. The CDR3 nucleotides read TGTGCCAGCAGTTACTCGAATGAGGACTACGAGCAGTACTTC.

In nucleotides, the CDR3 is TGTGCCTGGAGCGCCGGAGGGACAGCCCCTGAAAGTGGAAAACTGTTTTTT. Translated: CAWSAGGTAPESGKLFF. V gene TRBV30 combines with J gene TRBJ1-4; 7 bases are shared with TRBD1. The CDR3 has 17 amino acids. The V gene end was trimmed by 3 bases and the J gene end by 10 bases; junction bases not matched to a gene: 20. Germline V gene lookup returns CDR1 GTSNPN and CDR2 SVGIG (reference sequence).

V gene TRBV7-9 combines with J gene TRBJ2-7; TRBD1 agrees at 10 bases. This CDR3 is built from 15 residues. Per the germline V gene, CDR1 is SEHNR and CDR2 is FQNEAQ (reference sequence). The V segment lost 5 bases and the J segment 0 bases; nucleotides outside the gene matches: 4. CDR3 residues: CASSPDRGSSYEQYF. The DNA for the CDR3 is TGTGCCAGCAGCCCGGACAGGGGGAGCTCCTACGAGCAGTACTTC.

V is TRBV19 and J is TRBJ2-1; D is perhaps TRBD1 (7 bases). V lost 6 bases and J 4 bases, leaving 13 bases between the germline ends. The germline V gene encodes CDR1 LNHDA and CDR2 SQIVND (reference sequence). CDR3 length: 14 residues. DNA for the CDR3: TGTGCCAGTAGAGGGGGGACAGTTTACAATGAGCAGTTCTTC. It specifies CASRGGTVYNEQFF.

With respect to this clone: Other DNA sequences in the same sample also yield this CDR3. The chain carries TRBV7-9 and TRBJ2-1; tentative D call: TRBD1 (6 bases). The CDR3 consists of 16 residues. Trimming pared 4 bases from V and 0 bases from J, leaving 13 bases between. CDR1 is SEHNR, CDR2 FQNEAQ, per germline (reference sequence). Written as DNA, the CDR3 is TGTGCCAGCAGCTCGCCTACAGGGAGCTCCTACAATGAGCAGTTCTTC. This sequence encodes CASSSPTGSSYNEQFF.

Worth noting for this clone: Different DNA sequences within this sample yield the same CDR3. This chain uses TRBV27 with TRBJ2-7; perhaps D is TRBD1 or TRBD2 (6 bases each). Germline CDR1 reads MNHEY; CDR2 reads SMNVEV (reference sequence). Trimming removed 0 bases at V and 2 bases at J, with 8 bases between. The CDR3 loop spans 14 amino acids. The CDR3 DNA sequence: TGTGCCAGCAGTTTATCGGGGGGCCCCTACGAGCAGTACTTC. Amino acid sequence: CASSLSGGPYEQYF.

The chain carries TRBV27 and TRBJ2-3; 7 bases are shared with TRBD2. This CDR3 comprises 15 residues. With V trimmed by 4 bases and J by 0 bases, 4 bases remained unmatched. Germline-derived CDR1 and CDR2 are MNHEY and SMNVEV (reference sequence). In DNA form, the CDR3 reads TGTGCCAGCAGTTCCATAGCGGGTAGCACAGATACGCAGTATTTT. It codes for CASSSIAGSTDTQYF.

The CDR3 loop is CAISEPEDRGDYGYTF. CDR3 sequence (DNA): TGTGCCATCAGTGAGCCGGAGGACAGGGGGGACTATGGCTACACCTTC. The chain links TRBV10-3 to TRBJ1-2; 10 nucleotides agree with TRBD1. The length of the CDR3 is 16 residues. Germline V gene data show CDR1 as ENHRY and CDR2 as SYGVKD. With 2 bases clipped from V and 3 bases from J, the junction kept 6 bases outside the gene matches.

This chain links TRBV2 with TRBJ2-7; weak D call: TRBD2 (6 bases). Trimming removed 2 bases at V and 4 bases at J, with 15 bases between. The germline gives CDR1 SNHLY, CDR2 FYNNEI. The CDR3 runs 15 residues. The CDR3 DNA sequence: TGTGCCAGCAGTGAAAGGCTTAGCGGTTTGTACGAGCAGTACTTC. Translated: CASSERLSGLYEQYF.

The CDR3 region has the DNA TGTGCCAGCAGCGTAGGGTTTTGGGATAGCTCCTACAATGAGCAGTTCTTC. It encodes CASSVGFWDSSYNEQFF. This sequence joins TRBV9 and TRBJ2-1; D ambiguous. Germline V lookup: CDR1 SGDLS, CDR2 YYNGEE. The CDR3 consists of 17 residues. Between the trimmed V and J ends, which lost 0 bases and 0 bases, there was a span of 13 bases. Together with reference TRBV9 and TRBJ2-1, the CDR3 gives the full variable domain: DSGVTQTPKHLITATGQRVTLRCSPRSGDLSVYWYQQSLDQGLQFLIQYYNGEERAKGNILERFSAQQFPDLHSELNLSSLELGDSALYFCASSVGFWDSSYNEQFFGPGTRLTVL.

This clone was seen a single time. This rearrangement joins TRBV6-1 to TRBJ2-1, with unresolved D. This CDR3 spans 16 amino acids. Germline V gene lookup returns CDR1 MNHNS and CDR2 SASEGT. V lost 2 bases and J lost 7, with 18 bases in between. CDR3 DNA: TGTGCCAGCAGTGAACTAGTTTGGTCTCCATCAAATGAGCAGTTCTTC. Translated: CASSELVWSPSNEQFF.

This clone was seen just once. This rearrangement joins TRBV5-1 to TRBJ1-5; 11 nucleotides line up with TRBD1. The trim removed 4 bases at V and 5 bases at J, leaving 5 bases unmatched. Germline lookup yields CDR1 SGHRS and CDR2 YFSETQ. The CDR3 has 15 residues. This CDR3 is CASSKWTGGDQPQHF. Here the CDR3 DNA reads TGCGCCAGCAGCAAATGGACAGGGGGCGATCAGCCCCAGCATTTT.

To note about this clone: An end of the junction differs from the germline gene, which may be a read error. The chain joins TRBV6-5 to TRBJ2-3, with 10 nucleotides matching TRBD1. There are 16 residues in the CDR3. Germline assignment: CDR1 MNHEY and CDR2 SVGAGI. The DNA for the CDR3 is TGTGCCAGCAGTCACTCCGGGACAGGGGGCACAGATACGCAGTATTTT. It specifies CASSHSGTGGTDTQYF.

V and J are TRBV27 and TRBJ2-7; D may correspond to TRBD1 or TRBD2 (6 bases each). CDR1 is MNHEY and CDR2 is SMNVEV in the germline V gene (reference sequence). This CDR3 region has 16 residues. V was cut by 5 bases and J by 2 bases, with 19 bases left in between. CDR3 sequence: CASSASGGVLTYEQYF. The CDR3 DNA sequence: TGTGCCAGCAGTGCCTCCGGGGGCGTTTTAACCTACGAGCAGTACTTC.

With respect to this clone: Other DNA sequences in this specimen translate into the identical CDR3. The chain links TRBV6-6 to TRBJ1-1, with D unclear. Germline loops: CDR1 MNHNY, CDR2 SVGAGI (reference sequence). V lost 0 bases to trimming and J lost 5 bases, with 4 bases between them. This CDR3 region has 12 residues. CDR3 loop: CASSYSRTEAFF. CDR3 coding DNA: TGTGCCAGCAGTTACTCGAGGACTGAAGCTTTCTTT.

This clone was seen once. The genes are TRBV5-1 and TRBJ1-5; D is perhaps TRBD1 (6 bases). The CDR3 spans 17 residues. CDR1 is SGHRS and CDR2 is YFSETQ in the germline V gene. Trimming pared 0 bases from V and 3 bases from J, leaving 16 bases between. The CDR3 sequence: CASSLVGRQDPNQPQHF. CDR3 DNA: TGCGCCAGCAGCTTGGTCGGGAGACAGGACCCCAATCAGCCCCAGCATTTT.

The chain is built from TRBV7-9 and TRBJ2-1, with D perhaps matching TRBD2 (6 bases). Germline V gene lookup returns CDR1 SEHNR and CDR2 FQNEAQ (reference sequence). The V and J ends lost 1 base and 12 bases respectively, with 13 bases between them. The CDR3 covers 13 residues. Here the CDR3 reads CASSLVYQGGQFF. The CDR3 DNA reads TGTGCCAGCAGCTTAGTGTATCAGGGAGGGCAGTTCTTC.

This sequence joins TRBV7-2 and TRBJ2-3; no clear D gene. Germline V gene lookup returns CDR1 SGHTA and CDR2 FQGNSA. The germline V and J ends were trimmed by 1 base and 0 bases, with 20 bases remaining between them. The CDR3 totals 19 residues. For the CDR3, the DNA is TGTGCCAGCAGCTTAGAAACTGACTGGCCGGGTCCTAGCACAGATACGCAGTATTTT. As protein: CASSLETDWPGPSTDTQYF.

The chain combines TRBV4-1 with TRBJ2-1; no firm D call. Germline V lookup: CDR1 MGHRA, CDR2 YSYEKL. V was trimmed by 1 base and J by 6 bases, leaving 4 bases between them. The CDR3 is 12 amino acids. The CDR3 DNA reads TGCGCCAGCAGCCAAGGCTTCAATGAGCAGTTCTTC. Translating gives CASSQGFNEQFF.

The genes are TRBV2 and TRBJ2-1, with a possible D match to TRBD2 (6 bases). The length of the CDR3 is 15 residues. The V end was cut by 0 bases, the J end by 10 bases, with 16 bases between. The germline V gene encodes CDR1 SNHLY and CDR2 FYNNEI. CDR3 in DNA: TGTGCCAGCAGTGAAGCTGGAGGGCCGTGGGGCGAGCAGTTCTTC. Amino acids: CASSEAGGPWGEQFF.

The V gene is TRBV28, the J gene TRBJ2-7, with TRBD1 matching 9 bases. The ends lost 7 bases at V and 5 bases at J; junction bases unmatched: 12. Germline V gene sequence: CDR1 MDHEN, CDR2 SYDVKM. This CDR3 spans 15 amino acids. This CDR3 reads CASNSMGQGWNEQYF. The CDR3 DNA sequence: TGTGCCAGCAATTCTATGGGACAGGGATGGAACGAGCAGTACTTC.

The chain couples TRBV29-1 to TRBJ1-2, with a weak D call TRBD1 (5 bases). From germline, CDR1 is SQVTM and CDR2 ANQGSEA. V gave up 7 bases and J gave up 2 bases, with 20 bases separating them. CDR3 length: 15 amino acids. CDR3 residues: CSARAGGIGNYGYTF. In DNA, the CDR3 is TGCAGCGCTAGGGCCGGGGGGATAGGAAACTATGGCTACACCTTC.

With regard to this clone: Distinct nucleotide sequences in the sample also encode this CDR3. The chain uses TRBV6-6 and TRBJ2-7; 7 bases match TRBD2. The germline V gene encodes CDR1 MNHNY and CDR2 SVGAGI (reference sequence). This CDR3 has 14 amino acids. J gave up 3 bases and V 2 bases, and 4 bases lay outside the gene matches. Here the CDR3 DNA reads TGTGCCAGCAGTTACAGTGCGGGAGACTACGAGCAGTACTTC. Protein sequence: CASSYSAGDYEQYF.

A word on this clone: Other DNA sequences in the same sample also yield this CDR3. The chain combines TRBV6-1 with TRBJ2-7; perhaps TRBD2 as D (6 bases). V was pared by 6 bases and J by 0 bases, with 9 bases between. Germline values: CDR1 MNHNS, CDR2 SASEGT. This CDR3 region has 13 residues. CDR3 in amino acids: CASSAGGSYEQYF. Here the CDR3 DNA reads TGTGCCAGCAGCGCCGGGGGCTCCTACGAGCAGTACTTC.

V is TRBV7-2 and J is TRBJ2-1; tentatively, D is TRBD2 (5 bases). The germline CDR1 and CDR2 sequences are SGHTA and FQGNSA. There are 13 residues in the CDR3. Trimming removed 4 bases at V and 8 bases at J, with 12 bases between. CDR3 bases: TGTGCCAGCAGCTCCCCCCCGGAGGATGAGCAGTTCTTC. This sequence encodes CASSSPPEDEQFF.

This clone was seen a single time. The chain couples TRBV28 to TRBJ2-7; 9 bases are shared with TRBD1. The CDR3 loop spans 13 amino acids. The V gene end was trimmed by 5 bases and the J gene end by 9 bases; junction bases not matched to a gene: 8. Germline CDR1 MDHEN, CDR2 SYDVKM. CDR3 nucleotide sequence: TGTGCCAGCAGTCGTTGGGACAGGGAAGGGCAGTACTTC. Its protein is CASSRWDREGQYF.

The genes are TRBV6-5 and TRBJ2-7; the D gene is possibly TRBD1 (7 bases). Germline-derived CDR1 and CDR2 are MNHEY and SVGAGI. This CDR3 comprises 15 residues. The V gene lost 1 base and the J gene lost 3 bases, with 13 bases spanning the gap. The CDR3 nucleotides are TGTGCCAGCAGTTACTTTCAGGGGGGAAGCTACGAGCAGTACTTC. Its translation is CASSYFQGGSYEQYF.

Only a few counts were recorded for this clone. Other DNA sequences of this sample code for an identical CDR3. V gene TRBV9 combines with J gene TRBJ2-7; TRBD2 matches 10 bases. After removal of 2 bases from V and 3 bases from J, the junction contained 2 bases not matched to a gene. The germline CDR1 and CDR2 sequences are SGDLS and YYNGEE. The CDR3 consists of 14 residues. This chain's CDR3 is CASSVLAGDYEQYF. For the CDR3, the DNA is TGTGCCAGCAGCGTTCTAGCGGGGGACTACGAGCAGTACTTC. The full variable domain, in which reference TRBV9 and TRBJ2-7 provide the parts outside the CDR3, is DSGVTQTPKHLITATGQRVTLRCSPRSGDLSVYWYQQSLDQGLQFLIQYYNGEERAKGNILERFSAQQFPDLHSELNLSSLELGDSALYFCASSVLAGDYEQYFGPGTRLTVT.

CDR3 nucleotides: TGTGCCAGCAGCATCAACAGGGCCTACGAGCAGTACTTC. This codes for CASSINRAYEQYF. This sequence joins TRBV7-8 and TRBJ2-7; perhaps TRBD1 as D (6 bases). Deletions cut 5 bases from V and 2 bases from J, with 10 bases between. CDR1 and CDR2 (germline): SGHVS, FQNEAQ. The CDR3 is 13 amino acids.

The chain carries TRBV2 and TRBJ1-1, with D perhaps matching TRBD1 (6 bases). The CDR3 is 16 amino acids. Trimming took 1 base from V and 3 from J, leaving 15 bases between them. Germline V CDR1 and CDR2: SNHLY, FYNNEI. The CDR3 nucleotides read TGTGCCAGCAGTGAAGAGGCGGGGGGCAGAGACACTGAAGCTTTCTTT. It specifies CASSEEAGGRDTEAFF.

The rearrangement uses TRBV15 and TRBJ2-7, with 11 bases lining up with TRBD1. V lost 1 base to trimming and J lost 3 bases; unmatched junction nucleotides: 5. CDR3 length: 16 residues. Germline CDR1 and CDR2: LNHNV and YYDKDF (reference sequence). CDR3 loop: CATSRGSGTGGYEQYF. The CDR3 nucleotides are TGTGCCACCAGCAGAGGGTCCGGGACAGGGGGCTACGAGCAGTACTTC.

Concerning this clone: The sample holds other DNA sequences that translate to the same CDR3. In DNA, the CDR3 is TGTGCCAGCAGCGTACAGGGGGCATCGGAGACCCAGTACTTC. It translates to CASSVQGASETQYF. The chain links TRBV9 to TRBJ2-5; TRBD1 agrees at 8 bases. The CDR3 has 14 residues. From germline, CDR1 is SGDLS and CDR2 YYNGEE. V was pared by 1 base and J by 5 bases, with 4 bases of the junction left unmatched.